This TCR beta chain was retrieved from a study of cytomegalovirus exposure and HLA in healthy donors. Study as a whole: The same platform was used for the 120 or so validation repertoires as for the 666 first-cohort repertoires, as reported in a later analysis. General study findings and limits: The study put 150 to 200 TCR beta chains on its list as cytomegalovirus-associated. TCR clusters originating in the first cohort tended to co-occur in the 110 or so validation repertoires, according to a later analysis. In vitro work confirmed that a few CMV-associated chains recognize CMV antigens.

The J segment lost 6 bases and the V segment lost 5 bases, leaving 16 bases of the junction unmatched. The CDR3 covers 16 residues. Per germline, CDR1 SGHRS and CDR2 YFSETQ. Regarding this clone: Its specificity is unknown.

The repertoire was sequenced with immunoSEQ multiplex PCR; TCRdb's copy has only in-frame clones and lacks some. The top ten clones hold around 10% of a sample with tens of thousands of clones, less than 90% of them seen once. Source material: PBMCs. The receptor's source is a woman in her late teens or twenties in good health and CMV-seropositive. This chain joins TRBV5-1 and TRBJ2-7; TRBD2 aligns across 8 bases. As DNA, the CDR3 is TGCGCCAGCAGTCCGATTTGGCGGGGGGTTCACGGCGAGCAGTACTTC. Translation: CASSPIWRGVHGEQYF. Combining the CDR3 with reference TRBV5-1 and TRBJ2-7 gives the whole variable domain KAGVTQTPRYLIKTRGQQVTLSCSPISGHRSVSWYQQTPGQGLQFLFEYFSETQRNKGNFPGRFSGRQFSNSRSEMNVSTLELGDSALYLCASSPIWRGVHGEQYFGPGTRLTVT.